This T cell receptor (beta chain) originates from a study of post-analysis software for immune sequencing data (dated by TCRdb to between 2014 and 2016). A note on the overall study: Recorded disease courses included relapsing-remitting, secondary progressive and progressive-relapsing multiple sclerosis, with some patients lacking subtype annotation. A subset of samples was prepared in parallel using single-end sample barcoding, then pooled and co-amplified after Illumina adapter ligation. The multiple sclerosis patient repertoires were compared with more than 10 previously published healthy control repertoires from donors aged 6 to 25 years. Results the study describes overall, beyond this receptor: Normalized Chao1 diversity was significantly lower in multiple sclerosis patients than controls, suggesting substantial peripheral T-cell clonal expansion. The control group was slightly older than the multiple sclerosis patient group. Direct clustering with F measure revealed strong co-clustering of samples prepared in the same batch, which led to a batch-effect correction. Several TRBV segments, including TRBV5-6, TRBV5-1 and TRBV20-1, were significantly more frequent in patients than controls.

The method was PCR. Sequenced using an Illumina HiSeq 2500. To reduce PCR and sequencing biases, unique molecular identifiers were built into the TCR beta cDNA libraries. Every 1 to 10 million input T cells yielded 500,000 or so cDNA molecules, meaning each molecule approximated one T cell. Patient libraries were prepared and sequenced with the same protocol used for the earlier healthy control dataset. Within a given batch, samples were prepared together, multiplexed and sequenced on the same HiSeq lane. The authors processed their data as follows. MIGEC was used to process the raw barcoded reads, and molecular identifier groups with only a single read were discarded before consensus assembly and CDR3 extraction. VDJtools was used for post-analysis of the clonotype tables, with diversity normalized by down-sampling every dataset to the smallest sample size. Repertoire overlap clustering matched CDR3 amino acid but not nucleotide sequences to correct batch-related cross-sample contamination. TCRdb reran the public reads through fastp at Q25 and MiXCR, keeping productive beta chains. Each CDR3 protein gets just one entry, which takes the most common genes and DNA from the rows behind it. The V and J calls follow TCRdb's processing rather than the paper's. Within this sample are fewer than 850,000 distinct CDR3 sequences, with roughly 27% of them counted one time only. Around 0.56% of the sample goes to the ten largest clones.

To demonstrate the VDJtools post-analysis software, the study profiled TCR beta repertoires from the peripheral blood of 10 to 15 young patients with multiple sclerosis. The multiple sclerosis patients were children and adolescents ranging in age from roughly 6 to 16 years. This clonotype has a handful of counts. The antigen this receptor binds is unknown. Base qualities were left out, and no much larger clone turns up one base away. CDR1 and CDR2 (LNHNV, YYDKDF) derive from the germline V gene (reference sequence). V and J are truncated by 1 base and 3 bases respectively, leaving an intervening sequence of 15 bases. Counted from cysteine to phenylalanine, this CDR3 has 16 amino acids. Left in the record is the CDR3 DNA by itself, 48 bases read in frame from the first base.

Sample: blood. Here the chain combines TRBV15 and TRBJ2-5; a tentative D match to TRBD1 spans 6 bases. The receptor comes from a girl between 10 and 17 years old with multiple sclerosis. The sequence in DNA is TGTGCCACCAGCAGAGCCGGAACCAGGGGCGAAGAGACCCAGTACTTC. Its translation reads: CATSRAGTRGEETQYF.